This T cell receptor (beta chain) originates from a study of T cell responses to AZD1222 COVID-19 vaccine. Study results and limitations: Donors were mostly white British, more females; clonal diversity possibly underestimated.

The CDR3 sequence is 15 residues long. V lost 6 bases and J lost 0, with 12 bases in between. Germline V CDR1 and CDR2: SGHAT, FQNNGV. Comment on this clone: The antigen is undetermined.

This table comes from immunoSEQ multiplex PCR, and its TCRdb copy is limited to in-frame clones, with some not included. The profile shows fewer than 150,000 clones, 75% to 90% of them singletons. The receptor was derived from an adult who received the AZD1222 COVID-19 vaccine. The chain combines TRBV11-2 with TRBJ2-4; D is ambiguous. The specimen comprised peripheral blood, sampled 28 days after the second AZD1222 dose. The CDR3 reads CASSRESLAKNIQYF. The CDR3 region has the DNA TGTGCCAGCAGTCGCGAGAGTCTAGCCAAAAACATTCAGTACTTC.